This TCR beta chain was identified in a study of vaccination effects on CD4 cells after COVID-19 (dated by TCRdb to between 2021 and 2024). Looking at the study overall: Across the study, the median time from the second dose to post-vaccine sampling was 72 days (range 14 to 241). SARS-CoV-2 spike-specific CD4+ TCR repertoires from before and after mRNA vaccination were compared in COVID-19 convalescent patients and in infection-naive vaccine recipients. A total of approximately 9 COVID-19 convalescent patients and a handful of SARS-CoV-2-naive healthy vaccine recipients were included in the full study. Cultures from other donors in the study were sequenced with the Oncomine TCR Beta short-read assay on an Illumina iSeq 100.

The full study reports these points: Among healthy vaccine recipients, nearly all vaccine-induced clones were SARS-CoV-2 mono-reactive, and only 1 of 255 was cross-reactive with common cold coronaviruses. Only a small number of convalescent patients were included, and no early post-infection timepoints were available, which limited the study. Both infection-induced and vaccine-induced clones contracted markedly at late post-vaccination timepoints, which is consistent with waning T cell responses.

A remark on this clone: Its specific antigen is unknown. No quality values exist for individual bases; no much larger clone is one base distant.

The ViraFEST assay stimulated PBMC with viral peptide pools and then used TCR sequencing to identify antigen-specific CD4+ T cell clonotypes by expansion. After around 10 days of culture, CD4+ T cells were isolated with the EasySep CD4+ T cell isolation kit. Each participant received two doses of an mRNA SARS-CoV-2 vaccine, either BNT162b2 or mRNA-1273. None of the healthy vaccine recipients had a prior SARS-CoV-2 infection, which was confirmed by nucleocapsid antibody tests that came back negative both before and after vaccination. Each well held more than 1.5 million PBMC cultured in IMDM containing around 5% human AB serum, about 10 IU/ml IL-2 and gentamicin, along with roughly 10 ug/ml peptides. On days 3 and 7, half of the culture medium was replaced with fresh IL-2-containing medium. Unless otherwise noted, each peptide stimulation condition was cultured in triplicate wells. Using Ficoll-Paque Plus gradient centrifugation, PBMC were separated from whole blood and then either used fresh or cryopreserved at -140C. The spike proteins of SARS-CoV-2 and of the common cold coronaviruses HCoV-NL63, HCoV-OC43 and HCoV-229E were spanned by overlapping peptide pools. Genomic DNA was extracted from cultured CD4+ T cells with the QIAamp micro DNA kit.

Library method: the immunoSEQ multiplex PCR assay. DNA from the CD4+ T cells that had been cultured and isolated underwent TCR beta CDR3 sequencing. Per the source publication's procedure: Non-productive TCR sequences were removed, reads were trimmed to the CDR3 region, and CDR3s of at least 7 amino acids were retained. The MANAFEST web app was used to pick out antigen-specific clonotypes by comparing their expansion in peptide wells with that in reference cultures. To be called positive, a clone needed expansion at FDR<0.05 compared with the reference and with all other wells, an odds ratio greater than 5, and a frequency greater than 0.1% in two replicate wells. Cross-reactive clonotypes were defined as significantly expanded in SARS-CoV-2 spike wells and in at least one common cold coronavirus spike condition. Using the stringdist R package, CDR3 similarity was measured by Levenshtein distance, and unrooted trees were constructed with ape in R 3.6.1. The source is immuneACCESS, and TCRdb retained only in-frame sequences with V and J called. Part of the clones is not carried over; for the studies checked, unresolved V genes explain less than half of this, and the remainder is unexplained. Clone size and V and J calls were adopted from that table, with D and trimming inferred from the DNA. The table for this sample lists 65,000 to 70,000 clones; roughly 76% of them were counted only once. Clones ranked in the top ten supply about 0.91% of the sample.

Its CDR3 holds 9 amino acids, cysteine through valine. Only the CDR3 DNA stays, 27 bases, in frame from base 1. This sample comprised CD4+ T cells from PBMCs cultured with HCoV-OC43 spike peptides, obtained after COVID-19 vaccination. The cell subset or site label on this specimen signifies: HCoV-OC43 spike overlapping peptide pool stimulation. This TCR derives from a human donor who received a COVID-19 vaccine. Here the chain combines TRBV5-3 and TRBJ2-7; TRBD1 could be the D gene, as 6 bases match. TRBV5-3 is an open reading frame, and its role is uncertain. The nucleotide sequence is TGTGCCAGAAGCGGGACATGGTGCGTC. Its product reads: CARSGTWCV.